This entry lists 20 T cell receptor beta chains sequenced from one sample in a study of identical twins. Each CDR3 protein gets one entry after TCRdb re-called the 5' RACE reads with MiXCR. The data contain some 330,000 distinct CDR3 sequences, roughly 9% of them singletons. The sample was naive T cells sorted from blood. These TCRs come from a woman between 50 and 59 years old in good health.

This clonotype was seen just once. The chain joins TRBV7-2 to TRBJ2-7; TRBD1 aligns across 7 bases. The CDR3 covers 13 residues. Germline V lookup: CDR1 SGHTA, CDR2 FQGNSA. Unmatched junction bases numbered 2, after V lost 3 bases and J lost 3 bases. CDR3 DNA: TGTGCCAGCAGCTTCACAGGGGTCTACGAGCAGTACTTC. This translates into CASSFTGVYEQYF.

The J gene is TRBJ1-2, the V gene TRBV5-1; D call uncertain. Germline values: CDR1 SGHRS, CDR2 YFSETQ. CDR3 length: 13 amino acids. Trimming stripped 4 bases from V and 5 bases from J, with 12 bases between. The CDR3 sequence is CASSPGPEYGYTF. The DNA for the CDR3 is TGCGCCAGCAGCCCCGGGCCGGAATATGGCTACACCTTC.

Only a few counts were recorded for this clonotype. The genes are TRBV27 and TRBJ2-6; D is uncertain. With 4 bases removed from V and 2 bases from J, the gap between germline ends came to 3 bases. CDR1 and CDR2 from the germline V gene are MNHEY and SMNVEV (reference sequence). This CDR3 is built from 13 residues. The CDR3, as DNA: TGTGCCAGCAGTTCAGCTGGGGCCAACGTCCTGACTTTC. Translation: CASSSAGANVLTF.

This clonotype was picked up a small number of times. The V call is TRBV5-6, the J call TRBJ2-7; TRBD2 matches at 9 bases. This CDR3 has 15 residues. With 4 bases clipped from V and 3 bases from J, the junction kept 8 bases outside the gene matches. CDR1 SGHDT and CDR2 YYEEEE come from the germline V gene. CDR3 nucleotide sequence: TGTGCCAGCAGCCTCGATCCTAGCGGGATCTACGAGCAGTACGTC. This gives the protein CASSLDPSGIYEQYV.

This clonotype was counted ten times or more. V usage is TRBV29-1 and J usage is TRBJ1-1; TRBD1 aligns across 8 bases. V shed 5 bases and J 0 bases; nucleotides not matched to a gene: 5. This CDR3 comprises 14 residues. CDR1 SQVTM and CDR2 ANQGSEA come from the germline V gene. CDR3 loop: CSVPNRGVNTEAFF. The CDR3 coding sequence is TGCAGCGTTCCAAACAGGGGGGTGAACACTGAAGCTTTCTTT.

This clonotype has more than one count but fewer than ten. The CDR3 loop is CSVGGEMGVDEQFF. The CDR3 coding sequence is TGCAGCGTTGGGGGGGAAATGGGCGTAGATGAGCAGTTCTTC. This chain links TRBV29-1 with TRBJ2-1; a possible D gene is TRBD2 (6 bases). Germline CDR1 SQVTM, CDR2 ANQGSEA. V was clipped by 4 bases and J by 8 bases, with 18 bases between them. The CDR3 is 14 amino acids.

This clonotype was seen a handful of times. V is TRBV20-1 and J is TRBJ1-1; tentative D call: TRBD1 (6 bases). The V end lost 3 bases, the J end lost 4 bases, and 15 bases lay between the germline ends. CDR1 and CDR2 from the germline V gene are DFQATT and SNEGSKA (reference sequence). The CDR3 loop spans 14 amino acids. DNA of the CDR3: TGCAGTGCTAGTAACTGGGGGCCGAGCACTGAAGCTTTCTTT. Its protein product is CSASNWGPSTEAFF.

In its sample, this clonotype was seen many times. CDR3: CASDASGRTDTQYF. The CDR3 DNA reads as TGCGCCAGCGATGCTAGCGGACGCACAGATACGCAGTATTTT. The chain is built from TRBV5-1 and TRBJ2-3; the match to TRBD2 covers 7 bases. The CDR3 runs to 14 residues. Germline V CDR1 and CDR2: SGHRS, YFSETQ. V was clipped by 7 bases and J by 1 base; unmatched bases: 6.

This clonotype was observed a handful of times. The DNA of the CDR3 is TGTGCCAGCAGCCAAGCAGCACGGACCCAAGAGACCCAGTACTTC. Translated, it gives CASSQAARTQETQYF. This chain joins TRBV3-1 and TRBJ2-5; D ambiguous. The CDR3 loop spans 15 amino acids. CDR1 is LGHDT and CDR2 is YNNKEL in the germline V gene (reference sequence). V was cut by 1 base and J by 1 base, with 10 bases left in between.

This clonotype was seen a handful of times. V and J are TRBV5-1 and TRBJ1-4, with a tentative D call TRBD1 (6 bases). CDR3 size: 15 residues. V gave up 1 base and J gave up 6 bases, with 13 bases separating them. Germline V gives CDR1 SGHRS, CDR2 YFSETQ. This CDR3 is CASSLQWGRDEKLFF. The CDR3 nucleotides read TGCGCCAGCAGCTTGCAGTGGGGGCGGGATGAAAAACTGTTTTTT.

The chain has TRBV6-2 or TRBV6-3 and TRBJ1-5, with a weak D call TRBD1 (5 bases). CDR1 MNHEY and CDR2 SVGEGT come from the germline V gene. Between the trimmed V and J ends, which lost 5 bases and 3 bases, there was a span of 17 bases. CDR3 length: 16 amino acids. The chain's CDR3 is CASSPLGRIVNQPQHF. CDR3 in DNA: TGTGCCAGCAGTCCCTTGGGACGGATAGTCAATCAGCCCCAGCATTTT.

The V gene is TRBV4-2, the J gene TRBJ2-7; D gene uncertain. Germline-derived CDR1 and CDR2 are LGHNA and YNFKEQ. Trimming pared 5 bases from V and 0 bases from J, leaving 14 bases between. This CDR3 has 15 residues. The CDR3 loop is CASSVTGRDSYEQYF. Here the CDR3 DNA reads TGTGCCAGCAGCGTCACTGGCCGCGACTCCTACGAGCAGTACTTC.

The chain uses TRBV5-1 and TRBJ2-2, with 12 bases fitting TRBD2. V lost 1 base to trimming and J lost 2 bases; unmatched junction nucleotides: 9. Looked up from germline, CDR1 is SGHRS and CDR2 is YFSETQ. This CDR3 is built from 19 residues. CDR3 bases: TGCGCCAGCAGCTTGTCCCCTAGCGGGAGGGCCCATAACACCGGGGAGCTGTTTTTT. The encoded protein is CASSLSPSGRAHNTGELFF.

The chain joins TRBV3-1 to TRBJ2-2, with 11 bases lining up with TRBD2. This CDR3 comprises 16 residues. Trimming cost V 4 bases and J 9 bases; bases outside gene matches: 10. Germline lookup yields CDR1 LGHDT and CDR2 YNNKEL (reference sequence). The chain's CDR3 is CASSPALAGGHWELFF. The DNA for the CDR3 is TGTGCCAGCAGCCCTGCTCTAGCGGGAGGTCACTGGGAGCTGTTTTTT.

This clonotype was counted only a few times. The CDR3: CASSLGGTGSYNEQFF. DNA of the CDR3: TGCGCCAGCAGCTTGGGTGGGACAGGCTCCTACAATGAGCAGTTCTTC. The chain employs TRBV5-1 and TRBJ2-1, with 8 bases aligning to TRBD1. Losses at the gene ends were 0 bases for V and 0 bases for J; bases not matched to a gene: 2. The germline V gene has CDR1 SGHRS and CDR2 YFSETQ. CDR3 length: 16 amino acids.

This chain connects TRBV28 to TRBJ2-2; possible D gene TRBD1, 6 bases. The CDR3 runs to 16 residues. V was trimmed by 7 bases and J by 2 bases, leaving 17 bases between them. Looked up from germline, CDR1 is MDHEN and CDR2 is SYDVKM. CDR3 amino acids: CASKTHRDTNTGELFF. In DNA form, the CDR3 reads TGTGCCAGCAAAACTCACCGGGACACCAACACCGGGGAGCTGTTTTTT.

This clonotype was observed a handful of times. The V and J genes are TRBV15 and TRBJ2-1, with TRBD2 as a possible D gene (5 bases). CDR1 and CDR2 from the germline V gene are LNHNV and YYDKDF (reference sequence). V shed 6 bases and J shed 0 bases, with 12 bases lying between them. The CDR3 runs to 15 residues. The CDR3 reads CATRSRRASYNEQFF. CDR3 coding DNA: TGTGCCACCAGGTCGCGGCGGGCCTCCTACAATGAGCAGTTCTTC.

This clonotype was found a few times. The genes are TRBV6-6 and TRBJ2-2, with D possibly called TRBD1 or TRBD2 (6 bases each). CDR1 MNHNY and CDR2 SVGAGI come from the germline V gene (reference sequence). Trimming left V 8 bases short and J 7 bases short, with 17 bases between. CDR3 length: 14 residues. The CDR3 DNA follows: TGTGCCAGCGGGCGGGAACTCAGGGGCGGGGAGCTGTTTTTT. This sequence encodes CASGRELRGGELFF.

This clonotype was found a few times. This chain joins TRBV4-1 and TRBJ2-3, with 7 bases lining up with TRBD1. The CDR3 consists of 16 residues. After removal of 5 bases from V and 2 bases from J, the junction contained 10 bases not matched to a gene. Germline V gene sequence: CDR1 MGHRA, CDR2 YSYEKL. CDR3 sequence reads: CASSYPGQTLTDTQYF. The CDR3 nucleotides read TGCGCCAGCAGCTACCCGGGACAGACGCTCACAGATACGCAGTATTTT.

V usage is TRBV28 and J usage is TRBJ2-4; no clear D. This CDR3 region has 14 residues. Germline V gives CDR1 MDHEN, CDR2 SYDVKM. Trimming stripped 6 bases from V and 0 bases from J, with 9 bases between. CDR3 protein: CASRYLGAKNIQYF. CDR3 in DNA: TGTGCCAGCAGGTACTTGGGAGCCAAAAACATTCAGTACTTC.